What follows is one TCR beta chain and its context. Per the original methods: Reference gene primer amplification gave estimated nucleated cell counts. Data came from immunoSEQ multiplex PCR; TCRdb stores just in-frame clones and leaves some out. V, J and clone size are taken as reported in that table, and D and trimming were inferred from the DNA itself. Among 450,000 or so clones listed, roughly 87% were seen once. Those enrolled, adults aged roughly 18 to 90 years, came from 24 US areas. What the recovered Cohort 3 donors had was two negative PCRs, clearance, or symptom resolution. This sample is drawn from a study of blood T cell repertoires in COVID-19. Study at large: In each case, the material was cDNA or gDNA derived from T cells, B-cell-depleted T cells, or PBMCs.

This TCR was recovered from a man aged 18 to 30 who had recovered from COVID-19. Material: PBMCs or T cells enriched from blood (not recorded which).

CDR3 sequence reads: CASSYSRSSYNSPLHF. DNA of the CDR3: TGTGCCAGCAGTTACTCGAGGAGCTCCTATAATTCACCCCTCCACTTT. The genes are TRBV6-5 and TRBJ1-6; D gene uncertain. V dropped 0 bases and J dropped 0 bases, with 6 bases sitting between them. The CDR3 covers 16 residues. Per germline, CDR1 MNHEY and CDR2 SVGAGI.